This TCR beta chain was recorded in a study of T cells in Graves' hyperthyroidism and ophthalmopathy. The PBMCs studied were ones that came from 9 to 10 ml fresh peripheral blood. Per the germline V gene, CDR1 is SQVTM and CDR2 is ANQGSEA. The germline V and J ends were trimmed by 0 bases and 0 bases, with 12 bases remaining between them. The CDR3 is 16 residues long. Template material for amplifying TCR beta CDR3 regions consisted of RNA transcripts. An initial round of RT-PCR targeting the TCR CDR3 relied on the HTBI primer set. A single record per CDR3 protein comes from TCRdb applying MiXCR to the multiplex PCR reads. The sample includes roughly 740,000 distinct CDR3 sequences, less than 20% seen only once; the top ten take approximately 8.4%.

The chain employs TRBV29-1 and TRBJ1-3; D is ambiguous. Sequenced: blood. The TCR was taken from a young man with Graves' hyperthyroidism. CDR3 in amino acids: CSVEDWQANSGNTIYF. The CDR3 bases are TGCAGCGTTGAAGATTGGCAGGCGAACTCTGGAAACACCATATATTTT. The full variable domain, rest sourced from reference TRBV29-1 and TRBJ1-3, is SAVISQKPSRDICQRGTSLTIQCQVDSQVTMMFWYRQQPGQSLTLIATANQGSEATYESGFVIDKFPISRPNLTFSTLTVSNMSPEDSSIYLCSVEDWQANSGNTIYFGEGSWLTVV.